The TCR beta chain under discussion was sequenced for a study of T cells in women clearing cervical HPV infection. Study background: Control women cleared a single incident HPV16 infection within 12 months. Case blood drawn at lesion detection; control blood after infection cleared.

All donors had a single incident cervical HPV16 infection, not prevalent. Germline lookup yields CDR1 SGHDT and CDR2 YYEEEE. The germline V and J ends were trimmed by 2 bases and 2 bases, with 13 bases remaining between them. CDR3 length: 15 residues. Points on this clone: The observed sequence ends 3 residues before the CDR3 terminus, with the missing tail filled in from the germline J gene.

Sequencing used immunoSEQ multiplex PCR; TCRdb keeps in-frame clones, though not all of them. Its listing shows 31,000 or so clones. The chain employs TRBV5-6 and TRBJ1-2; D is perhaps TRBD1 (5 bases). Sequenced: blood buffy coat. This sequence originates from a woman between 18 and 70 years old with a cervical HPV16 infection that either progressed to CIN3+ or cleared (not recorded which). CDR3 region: CASSFGGRVNYGYTF. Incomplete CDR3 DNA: TGTGCCAGCAGCTTCGGTGGCAGGGTGAACTATGGC.